A selection of T cell receptor beta chains follows, all from one sample in a study of blood T cell repertoires in COVID-19. TCRdb's copy holds only in-frame clones and misses some; the assay was immunoSEQ multiplex PCR. In the table there are approximately 150,000 clones, approximately 84% of which are singletons. Sample: peripheral blood. The receptor set was obtained from a human donor with acute or convalescent COVID-19. The donor label of this sample is uncertain. CDR3s include the opening cysteine and the closing phenylalanine or tryptophan. The D gene is left open where the match is weak. Some rows have no size entry. The others give once, few or many, or a class for an expanded clone.

j_call: TRBJ1-1; d_call: -; clone_size: -; v_call: TRBV7-3; cdr3_aa: CASSLMRDAEAFF; cdr3_nt: TGTGCCAGCAGCTTAATGCGGGACGCTGAAGCTTTCTTT
j_call: TRBJ1-1; d_call: TRBD1; clone_size: few; v_call: TRBV10-3; cdr3_aa: CAISGGQGADEAFF; cdr3_nt: TGTGCCATCAGTGGGGGACAGGGGGCCGATGAAGCTTTCTTT
j_call: TRBJ1-6; d_call: TRBD1; clone_size: -; v_call: TRBV6-5; cdr3_aa: CASSYRQGESPLHF; cdr3_nt: TGTGCCAGCAGTTACCGGCAGGGGGAATCACCCCTCCACTTT
j_call: TRBJ1-4; d_call: -; clone_size: -; v_call: TRBV29-1; cdr3_aa: CSVGGRLNEKLFF; cdr3_nt: TGCAGCGTCGGAGGCAGACTTAATGAAAAACTGTTTTTT
j_call: TRBJ2-3; d_call: -; clone_size: -; v_call: TRBV7-3; cdr3_aa: CASSFTGTSLSTDTQYF; cdr3_nt: TGTGCCAGCAGCTTTACCGGGACTTCCCTCAGCACAGATACGCAGTATTTT
j_call: TRBJ2-1; d_call: -; clone_size: -; v_call: TRBV28; cdr3_aa: CASSSATSASYNEQFF; cdr3_nt: TGTGCCAGCAGTTCAGCCACTAGTGCCTCCTACAATGAGCAGTTCTTC
j_call: TRBJ1-1; d_call: TRBD1; clone_size: -; v_call: TRBV5-1; cdr3_aa: CASSERTGVNTEAFF; cdr3_nt: TGCGCCAGCAGCGAGCGGACAGGGGTTAACACTGAAGCTTTCTTT
j_call: TRBJ2-5; d_call: TRBD2; clone_size: -; v_call: TRBV9; cdr3_aa: CASTPRSGTSGQETQYF; cdr3_nt: TGTGCCAGCACCCCCCGGTCTGGGACTAGCGGCCAAGAGACCCAGTACTTC
j_call: TRBJ1-6; d_call: -; clone_size: -; v_call: TRBV12-3/TRBV12-4; cdr3_aa: CASLAGNNSPLHF; cdr3_nt: TGTGCCAGCTTAGCGGGAAATAATTCACCCCTCCACTTT
j_call: TRBJ1-1; d_call: -; clone_size: once; v_call: TRBV7-2; cdr3_aa: CASSPRGQRHTEAFF; cdr3_nt: TGTGCCAGCAGCCCCAGGGGTCAGAGGCACACTGAAGCTTTCTTT
j_call: TRBJ1-2; d_call: -; clone_size: few; v_call: TRBV3-1/TRBV3-2; cdr3_aa: CASRQGLDGYTF; cdr3_nt: TGTGCCAGCAGGCAGGGACTGGATGGCTACACCTTC
j_call: TRBJ2-1; d_call: -; clone_size: -; v_call: TRBV7-8; cdr3_aa: CASSSLGGNSYNEQFF; cdr3_nt: TGTGCCAGCAGCTCGCTGGGGGGAAACTCCTACAATGAGCAGTTCTTC
j_call: TRBJ2-7; d_call: -; clone_size: -; v_call: TRBV6-5; cdr3_aa: CASSYYTGTYEQYF; cdr3_nt: TGTGCCAGCAGTTACTATACGGGAACCTACGAGCAGTACTTC
j_call: TRBJ2-1; d_call: -; clone_size: -; v_call: TRBV18; cdr3_aa: CASSPSDSYNEQFF; cdr3_nt: TGTGCCAGCTCCCCTAGCGACTCCTACAATGAGCAGTTCTTC
j_call: TRBJ1-2; d_call: TRBD1; clone_size: -; v_call: TRBV4-2; cdr3_aa: CASSLAGTARGYTF; cdr3_nt: TGTGCCAGCAGCCTTGCTGGGACAGCGCGTGGCTACACCTTC